Listed below are T cell receptor beta chains from one sample, sequenced in a study of blood T cells in healthy people across ages. Each CDR3 protein is one row after TCRdb ran MiXCR on the 5' RACE reads. Of about a million distinct CDR3 sequences listed, 45% to 60% were seen once; the top ten hold over 20%. Sequenced sample: blood. These receptors originate from an older woman in good health. The CDR3 runs from the conserved cysteine through the conserved F or W. The D gene is left open where the match is weak. Rows give clone size only sometimes, using once, few, many, or a class for an expanded clone.

TRBD2	TRBJ2-7	.	TRBV4-1	15	CASSHRTSGNPEQYF	TGCGCCAGCAGCCACAGGACTAGCGGGAACCCTGAGCAGTACTTC
.	TRBJ2-7	.	TRBV24-1	13	CATKAGTSYEQYF	TGTGCCACCAAGGCCGGGACCTCCTACGAGCAGTACTTC
TRBD1	TRBJ2-7	.	TRBV4-2	15	CASSEGTGSTYEQYF	TGTGCCAGCAGCGAGGGGACAGGGTCCACCTACGAGCAGTACTTC
.	TRBJ2-7	few	TRBV27	15	CASSLGVSGHYEQYF	TGTGCCAGCAGTTTAGGGGTTAGCGGCCACTACGAGCAGTACTTC
.	TRBJ1-4	.	TRBV7-6	15	CASSLGAGRGEKLFF	TGTGCCAGCAGCTTAGGTGCGGGTCGTGGTGAAAAACTGTTTTTT
TRBD2	TRBJ2-7	.	TRBV4-1	16	CANSQAHGLDFYEQYF	TGCGCCAACAGCCAAGCACACGGACTAGATTTCTACGAGCAGTACTTC
.	TRBJ1-2	few	TRBV29-1	12	CSVEVSVYGYTF	TGCAGCGTTGAAGTATCAGTCTATGGCTACACCTTC
.	TRBJ2-1	.	TRBV20-1	16	CSARDVRDWNLDEQFF	TGCAGTGCTAGAGATGTCCGGGACTGGAATTTGGATGAGCAGTTCTTC
TRBD2	TRBJ2-1	.	TRBV20-1	16	CSADPRSGRTNNEQFF	TGCAGTGCTGACCCCCGGAGCGGGAGGACTAACAATGAGCAGTTCTTC
.	TRBJ2-7	.	TRBV6-2/TRBV6-3	15	CASGRANGPPYEQYF	TGTGCCAGCGGACGAGCAAACGGACCACCCTACGAGCAGTACTTC
.	TRBJ1-1	.	TRBV18	13	CASSPLGDTEAFF	TGTGCCAGCTCACCATTGGGGGACACTGAAGCTTTCTTT
.	TRBJ2-7	few	TRBV29-1	12	CSVVVRTYEQYF	TGCAGCGTTGTAGTACGTACCTACGAGCAGTACTTC
.	TRBJ1-6	.	TRBV27	13	CASYPGNNSPFHF	TGTGCCAGCTACCCAGGGAATAATTCACCCTTCCACTTT